The 22 T cell receptor beta chains given below trace back to one sample, sequenced in a study of shared clonotypes between healthy human individuals. Naive CD8 populations comprised CD45RO-negative cells positively selected for CCR7, excluding terminally differentiated effector memory CD45RA+ cells. Using immunoSEQ multiplex PCR, the repertoire was profiled, and TCRdb retains in-frame clones only, with some absent. The sample has roughly 2,000,000 clones; around 93% are singletons. The source material was naive CD8+ T cells from PBMCs. The receptors derive from a man between 18 and 35 years old in good health. Some clones in this sample may be carry-over from other donors' samples.

This chain connects TRBV28 to TRBJ2-2, with D possibly being TRBD2 (6 bases). Trimming stripped 7 bases from V and 0 bases from J, with 21 bases between. Germline lookup yields CDR1 MDHEN and CDR2 SYDVKM. This CDR3 is 18 amino acids long. CDR3 protein: CASNPLWRAGPNTGELFF. DNA for the CDR3: TGTGCCAGCAATCCTTTGTGGCGGGCGGGGCCGAACACCGGGGAGCTGTTTTTT.

This clone was observed a single time. The rearrangement uses TRBV10-3 and TRBJ2-7; D unclear. The CDR3 contains 14 residues. Trimming left V 2 bases short and J 5 bases short, with 13 bases between. Per the germline V gene, CDR1 is ENHRY and CDR2 is SYGVKD. The CDR3 reads CAISEVPPRDEQYF. The DNA for the CDR3 is TGTGCCATCAGTGAGGTCCCTCCCCGGGACGAGCAGTACTTC.

In its sample, this clone was seen once. This sequence joins TRBV27 and TRBJ2-7; TRBD2 agrees at 7 bases. In germline, CDR1 is MNHEY, CDR2 SMNVEV (reference sequence). V lost 8 bases to trimming and J lost 5 bases; unmatched junction nucleotides: 9. This CDR3 region has 13 residues. The CDR3 bases are TGTGCCAGCTCGCGGCGGACTAGTGACGAGCAGTACTTC. It translates to CASSRRTSDEQYF.

This chain joins TRBV13 and TRBJ1-1, with unresolved D. Trimming left V 1 base short and J 4 bases short, with 13 bases between. CDR3 length: 15 residues. From germline, CDR1 is PRHDT and CDR2 FYEKMQ (reference sequence). CDR3 in amino acids: CASSLARVGGTEAFF. The CDR3, as DNA: TGTGCCAGCAGCTTAGCTAGGGTCGGCGGCACTGAAGCTTTCTTT.

This chain connects TRBV27 to TRBJ2-7, with TRBD2 matching 11 bases. The V gene's germline CDR1 is MNHEY and CDR2 SMNVEV (reference sequence). Trimming took 5 bases from V and 3 from J; bases not matched to a gene: 6. The CDR3 sequence is 15 residues long. CDR3 loop: CASSPRLAGNYEQYF. The CDR3 DNA follows: TGTGCCAGCAGTCCCAGACTAGCGGGGAACTACGAGCAGTACTTC.

As concerns this clone: A much larger clonotype is one base distant, so this may be a read error. This sample includes further DNA sequences coding for the same CDR3. The chain joins TRBV14 to TRBJ2-7, with no clear D. The germline V and J ends were trimmed by 4 bases and 0 bases, with 1 base remaining between them. From germline, CDR1 is SGHDN and CDR2 FVKESK. This CDR3 spans 11 amino acids. The CDR3 sequence is CASSLSYEQYF. The CDR3 DNA reads TGTGCCAGCAGCCTCTCCTACGAGCAGTACTTC.

This clone was observed once. The chain couples TRBV5-1 to TRBJ2-7, with D tentatively TRBD2 (6 bases). The CDR3 is made up of 15 amino acids. Germline V gene data show CDR1 as SGHRS and CDR2 as YFSETQ. V dropped 0 bases and J dropped 1 base, with 11 bases sitting between them. The CDR3 sequence is CASSLGSGPSYEQYF. In DNA, the CDR3 is TGCGCCAGCAGCTTGGGGAGCGGGCCGTCCTACGAGCAGTACTTC.

This chain links TRBV6-6 with TRBJ2-7, with 11 bases fitting TRBD2. The CDR3 length is 15 residues. J gave up 5 bases and V 0 bases, and 3 bases lay outside the gene matches. CDR1 and CDR2 (germline): MNHNY, SVGAGI (reference sequence). CDR3 nucleotide sequence: TGTGCCAGCAGTTACTCTATGACTAGCGGGAACGAGCAGTACTTC. Its protein product is CASSYSMTSGNEQYF.

The chain recombines TRBV9 with TRBJ2-4, with 11 nucleotides matching TRBD1. Germline V lookup: CDR1 SGDLS, CDR2 YYNGEE. CDR3 length: 15 amino acids. Trimming at V came to 4 bases and at J to 6 bases, leaving 6 bases not matched to a gene. The CDR3 bases are TGTGCCAGCAGCCAAGACGGGACAGGGGGAAACATTCAGTACTTC. Translated, it gives CASSQDGTGGNIQYF.

The chain links TRBV7-9 to TRBJ1-2, with D unresolved. This CDR3 spans 13 amino acids. V lost 4 bases, J lost 4 bases, and 10 bases lay in between. Germline V gives CDR1 SEHNR, CDR2 FQNEAQ (reference sequence). For the CDR3, the DNA is TGTGCCAGCAGCTCCACGGAATCCTATGGCTACACCTTC. Translated, it gives CASSSTESYGYTF.

The gene calls are TRBV29-1 and TRBJ2-5; D is uncertain. Trimming cost V 6 bases and J 5 bases, with 10 bases left between them. The CDR3 loop spans 11 amino acids. CDR1 is SQVTM and CDR2 is ANQGSEA in the germline V gene. CDR3 amino acids: CSVNHGETQYF. CDR3 nucleotides: TGCAGCGTCAACCACGGGGAGACCCAGTACTTC.

This rearrangement joins TRBV27 to TRBJ2-2, with no clear D. The length of the CDR3 is 14 residues. Germline CDR1 is MNHEY and CDR2 is SMNVEV (reference sequence). The V gene lost 5 bases and the J gene lost 4 bases, with 11 bases spanning the gap. In DNA, the CDR3 is TGTGCCAGCAGTCCGACTCATGCCACCGGGGAGCTGTTTTTT. Translated: CASSPTHATGELFF.

V is TRBV6-6 and J is TRBJ2-5; D gene uncertain. The CDR3 loop spans 11 amino acids. With 0 bases removed from V and 9 bases from J, the gap between germline ends came to 5 bases. CDR1 is MNHNY, CDR2 SVGAGI, per germline (reference sequence). The CDR3 coding sequence is TGTGCCAGCAGTTACTCTCGGGCCCAGTACTTC. It specifies CASSYSRAQYF.

The chain couples TRBV6-1 to TRBJ2-2; D is unresolved. CDR1 is MNHNS, CDR2 SASEGT, per germline. This CDR3 has 13 amino acids. V was cut by 7 bases and J by 1 base, with 7 bases left in between. CDR3 sequence reads: CASKGLNTGELFF. CDR3 DNA sequence: TGTGCCAGCAAAGGCTTGAACACCGGGGAGCTGTTTTTT.

Only one count was recorded for this clone. The V call is TRBV7-2, the J call TRBJ2-1; 10 nucleotides line up with TRBD2. CDR3 length: 16 residues. Germline values: CDR1 SGHTA, CDR2 FQGNSA. The ends lost 4 bases at V and 7 bases at J; junction bases unmatched: 10. The CDR3 sequence is CASSYLAGASGNEQFF. CDR3 coding DNA: TGTGCCAGCAGCTACCTAGCGGGAGCCTCGGGGAATGAGCAGTTCTTC. The full variable domain, in which reference TRBV7-2 and TRBJ2-1 provide the parts outside the CDR3, is GAGVSQSPSNKVTEKGKDVELRCDPISGHTALYWYRQSLGQGLEFLIYFQGNSAPDKSGLPSDRFSAERTGGSVSTLTIQRTQQEDSAVYLCASSYLAGASGNEQFFGPGTRLTVL.

The V and J genes are TRBV4-1 and TRBJ2-7, with D maybe TRBD1 (6 bases). The CDR3 extends over 13 amino acids. With 5 bases removed from V and 5 bases from J, the gap between germline ends came to 13 bases. From germline, CDR1 is MGHRA and CDR2 YSYEKL. CDR3 sequence reads: CASSIRGFNEQYF. The CDR3 DNA is TGCGCCAGCAGCATCAGGGGTTTCAACGAGCAGTACTTC.

The J gene is TRBJ2-7, the V gene TRBV9; weak D call: TRBD2 (5 bases). The CDR3 has 13 residues. Trimming cost V 3 bases and J 4 bases, with 11 bases left between them. CDR1 SGDLS and CDR2 YYNGEE come from the germline V gene. The CDR3 DNA follows: TGTGCCAGCAGCGCTTTTGCGGGTTACGAGCAGTACTTC. Translating gives CASSAFAGYEQYF.

Details on this clone: The same CDR3 also results from other DNA sequences found in this sample. The J gene is TRBJ2-1, the V gene TRBV7-9, with 12 positions matching TRBD2. The CDR3 runs 16 residues. The germline V gene has CDR1 SEHNR and CDR2 FQNEAQ (reference sequence). With V trimmed by 3 bases and J by 1 base, 1 base remained unmatched. The DNA for the CDR3 is TGTGCCAGCAGCTTGGGACTAGCGGGTTCCTACAATGAGCAGTTCTTC. As protein: CASSLGLAGSYNEQFF. Full variable domain (remainder filled in from reference TRBV7-9 and TRBJ2-1): DTGVSQNPRHKITKRGQNVTFRCDPISEHNRLYWYRQTLGQGPEFLTYFQNEAQLEKSRLLSDRFSAERPKGSFSTLEIQRTEQGDSAMYLCASSLGLAGSYNEQFFGPGTRLTVL.

This clone occurred once. The gene calls are TRBV21-1 and TRBJ1-4. TRBV21-1 constitutes a pseudogene. This CDR3 comprises 15 residues. The CDR3 loop reads CATVATLGLNEKLFF. Written as DNA, the CDR3 is TGTGCCACAGTTGCGACGTTAGGGCTTAATGAAAAACTGTTTTTT.

The rearrangement joins TRBV27 to TRBJ1-1; tentatively, D is TRBD1 (5 bases). Trimming removed 3 bases at V and 0 bases at J, with 14 bases between. The CDR3 spans 16 residues. Per the germline V gene, CDR1 is MNHEY and CDR2 is SMNVEV (reference sequence). The CDR3, as DNA: TGTGCCAGCAGTTTCCGGGGCGTAAGATTGAACACTGAAGCTTTCTTT. Encoded protein: CASSFRGVRLNTEAFF.

This clone was detected once. The chain couples TRBV9 to TRBJ2-3; D remains unclear. Germline CDR1 is SGDLS and CDR2 is YYNGEE. The CDR3 totals 14 residues. Trimming cost V 4 bases and J 4 bases, with 13 bases left between them. The CDR3 coding sequence is TGTGCCAGCAGCCCCGTTTCCCCCCCAGATACGCAGTATTTT. It is translated as CASSPVSPPDTQYF.

The chain links TRBV19 to TRBJ1-2; a possible D gene is TRBD1 (6 bases). This CDR3 has 14 residues. Germline lookup yields CDR1 LNHDA and CDR2 SQIVND (reference sequence). The ends were cut back, 5 bases at V and 7 bases at J, with 17 bases in the middle. The CDR3 coding sequence is TGTGCCAGTAGTGGTTTCGGGGGGCTGGTTGGCTACACCTTC. Protein product: CASSGFGGLVGYTF.